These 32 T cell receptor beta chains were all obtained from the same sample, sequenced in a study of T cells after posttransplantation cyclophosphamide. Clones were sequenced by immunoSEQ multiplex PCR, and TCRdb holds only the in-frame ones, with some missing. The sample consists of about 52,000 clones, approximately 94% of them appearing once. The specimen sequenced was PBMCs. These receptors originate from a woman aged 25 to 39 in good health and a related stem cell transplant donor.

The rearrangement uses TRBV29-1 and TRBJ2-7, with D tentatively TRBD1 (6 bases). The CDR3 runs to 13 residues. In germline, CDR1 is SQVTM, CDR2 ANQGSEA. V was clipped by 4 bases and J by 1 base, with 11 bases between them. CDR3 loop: CSVARDTSYEQYF. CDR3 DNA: TGCAGCGTTGCCCGGGACACATCCTACGAGCAGTACTTC.

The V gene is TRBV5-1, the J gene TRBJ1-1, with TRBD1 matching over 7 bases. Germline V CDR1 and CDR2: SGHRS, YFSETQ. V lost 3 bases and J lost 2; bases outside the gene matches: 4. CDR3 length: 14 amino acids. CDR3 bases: TGCGCCAGCAGCTCGGGACAGCCTAACACTGAAGCTTTCTTT. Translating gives CASSSGQPNTEAFF.

The CDR3 DNA follows: TGCGCCAGCAGCCAACCAGACAGGAACACCGGGGAGCTGTTTTTT. It encodes CASSQPDRNTGELFF. The chain carries TRBV4-1 and TRBJ2-2; D possibly corresponds to TRBD1 (5 bases). Between the trimmed V and J ends, which lost 2 bases and 1 base, there was a span of 8 bases. The CDR3 is made up of 15 amino acids. Germline V lookup: CDR1 MGHRA, CDR2 YSYEKL.

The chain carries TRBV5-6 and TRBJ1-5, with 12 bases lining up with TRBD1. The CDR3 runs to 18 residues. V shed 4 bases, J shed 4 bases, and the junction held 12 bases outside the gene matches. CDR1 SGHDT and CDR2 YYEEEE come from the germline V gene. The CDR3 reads CASSGGGTGGHRNQPQHF. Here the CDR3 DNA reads TGTGCCAGCAGCGGGGGTGGGACAGGGGGCCATAGGAATCAGCCCCAGCATTTT. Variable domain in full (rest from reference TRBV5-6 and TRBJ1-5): DAGVTQSPTHLIKTRGQQVTLRCSPKSGHDTVSWYQQALGQGPQFIFQYYEEEERQRGNFPDRFSGHQFPNYSSELNVNALLLGDSALYLCASSGGGTGGHRNQPQHFGDGTRLSIL.

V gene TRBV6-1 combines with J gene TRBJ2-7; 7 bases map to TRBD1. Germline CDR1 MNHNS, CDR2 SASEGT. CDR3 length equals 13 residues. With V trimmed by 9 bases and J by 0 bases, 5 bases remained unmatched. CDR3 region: CASRRDSSYEQYF. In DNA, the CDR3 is TGTGCCAGTCGCCGGGACAGCTCCTACGAGCAGTACTTC.

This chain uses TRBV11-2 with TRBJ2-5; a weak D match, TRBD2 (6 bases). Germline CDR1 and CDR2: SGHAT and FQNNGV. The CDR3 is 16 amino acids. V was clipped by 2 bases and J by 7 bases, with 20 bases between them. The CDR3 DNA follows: TGTGCCAGCAGCTTAAATTCAGGCGGGGTAGCAGGGACCCAGTACTTC. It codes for CASSLNSGGVAGTQYF.

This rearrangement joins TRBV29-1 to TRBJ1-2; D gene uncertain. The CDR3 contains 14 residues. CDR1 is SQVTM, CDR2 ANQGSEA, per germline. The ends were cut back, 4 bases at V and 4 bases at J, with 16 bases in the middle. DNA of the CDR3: TGCAGCGTTGGGGAGGAGAGGGATGGCTATGGCTACACCTTC. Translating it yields CSVGEERDGYGYTF.

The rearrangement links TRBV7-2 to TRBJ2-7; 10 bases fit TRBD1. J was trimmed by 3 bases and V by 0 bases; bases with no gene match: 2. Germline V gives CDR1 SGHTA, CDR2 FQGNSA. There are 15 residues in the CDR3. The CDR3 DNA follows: TGTGCCAGCAGCTTAGCGGGACAGGGGATCTACGAGCAGTACTTC. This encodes CASSLAGQGIYEQYF.

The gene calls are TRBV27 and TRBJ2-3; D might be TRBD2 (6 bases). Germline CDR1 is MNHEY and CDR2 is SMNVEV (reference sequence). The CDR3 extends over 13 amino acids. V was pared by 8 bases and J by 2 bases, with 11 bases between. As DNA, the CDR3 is TGTGCCAGCGGAGGGGCGATCACAGATACGCAGTATTTT. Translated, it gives CASGGAITDTQYF.

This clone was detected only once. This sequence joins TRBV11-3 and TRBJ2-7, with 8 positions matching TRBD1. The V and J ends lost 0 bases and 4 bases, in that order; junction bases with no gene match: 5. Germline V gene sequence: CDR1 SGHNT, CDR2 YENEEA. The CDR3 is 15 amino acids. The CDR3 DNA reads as TGTGCCAGCAGCTTAGACCCGACAGGGGATTACGAGCAGTACTTC. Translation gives CASSLDPTGDYEQYF.

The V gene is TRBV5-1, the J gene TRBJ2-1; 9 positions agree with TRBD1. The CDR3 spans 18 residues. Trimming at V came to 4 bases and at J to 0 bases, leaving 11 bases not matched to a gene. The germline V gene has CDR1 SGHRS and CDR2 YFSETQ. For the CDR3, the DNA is TGCGCCAGCAGCGCGCAGCCACAGGGGGCGAGCTCCTACAATGAGCAGTTCTTC. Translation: CASSAQPQGASSYNEQFF.

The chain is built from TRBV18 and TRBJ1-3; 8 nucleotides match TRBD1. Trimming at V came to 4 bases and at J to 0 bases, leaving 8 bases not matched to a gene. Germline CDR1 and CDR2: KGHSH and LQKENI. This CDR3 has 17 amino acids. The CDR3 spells CASSQRGQGISGNTIYF. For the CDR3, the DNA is TGTGCCAGCTCACAACGAGGACAGGGAATCTCTGGAAACACCATATATTTT.

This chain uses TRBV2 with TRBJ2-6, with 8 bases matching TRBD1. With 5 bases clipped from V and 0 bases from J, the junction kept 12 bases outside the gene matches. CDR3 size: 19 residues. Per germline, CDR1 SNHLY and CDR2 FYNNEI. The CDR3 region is CASSPDRGQLYSGANVLTF. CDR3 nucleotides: TGTGCCAGCAGTCCTGACAGGGGACAGCTTTACTCTGGGGCCAACGTCCTGACTTTC. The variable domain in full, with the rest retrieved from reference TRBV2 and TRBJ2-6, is EPEVTQTPSHQVTQMGQEVILRCVPISNHLYFYWYRQILGQKVEFLVSFYNNEISEKSEIFDDQFSVERPDGSNFTLKIRSTKLEDSAMYFCASSPDRGQLYSGANVLTFGAGSRLTVL.

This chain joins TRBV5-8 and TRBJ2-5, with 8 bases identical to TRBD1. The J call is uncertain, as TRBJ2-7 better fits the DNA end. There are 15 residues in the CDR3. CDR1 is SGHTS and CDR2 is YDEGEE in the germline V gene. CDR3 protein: CASSEQGDPSYEQYF. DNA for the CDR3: TGTGCCAGCAGCGAACAGGGGGACCCCTCCTACGAGCAGTACTTC.

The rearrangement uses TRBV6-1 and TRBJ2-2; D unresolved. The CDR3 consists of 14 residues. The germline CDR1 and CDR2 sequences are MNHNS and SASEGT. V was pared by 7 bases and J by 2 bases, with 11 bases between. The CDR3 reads CASIYHRNTGELFF. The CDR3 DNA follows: TGTGCCAGCATCTACCACAGAAACACCGGGGAGCTGTTTTTT.

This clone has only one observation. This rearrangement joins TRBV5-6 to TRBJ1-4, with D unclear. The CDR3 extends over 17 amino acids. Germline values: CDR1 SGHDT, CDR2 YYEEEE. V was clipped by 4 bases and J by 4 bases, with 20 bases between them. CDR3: CASSGTGRGPYNEKLFF. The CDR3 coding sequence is TGTGCCAGCAGCGGTACGGGAAGAGGACCATATAATGAAAAACTGTTTTTT.

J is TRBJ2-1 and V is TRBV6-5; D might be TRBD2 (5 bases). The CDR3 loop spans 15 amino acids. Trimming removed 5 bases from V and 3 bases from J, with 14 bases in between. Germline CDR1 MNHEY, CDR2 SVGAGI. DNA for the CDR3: TGTGCCAGCAGTCCCTCTTTCGGGGACTACAATGAGCAGTTCTTC. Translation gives CASSPSFGDYNEQFF.

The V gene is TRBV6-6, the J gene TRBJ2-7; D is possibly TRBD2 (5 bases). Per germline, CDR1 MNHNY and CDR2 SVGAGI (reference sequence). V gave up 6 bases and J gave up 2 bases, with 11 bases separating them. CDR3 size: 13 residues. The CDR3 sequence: CASSLDGTYEQYF. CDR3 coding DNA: TGTGCCAGCAGCCTTGACGGGACCTACGAGCAGTACTTC.

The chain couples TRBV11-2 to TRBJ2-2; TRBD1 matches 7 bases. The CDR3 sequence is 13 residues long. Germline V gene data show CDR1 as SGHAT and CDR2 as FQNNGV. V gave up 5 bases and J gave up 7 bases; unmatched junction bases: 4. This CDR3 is CASSPDRDGELFF. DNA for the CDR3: TGTGCCAGCAGCCCAGACAGGGACGGGGAGCTGTTTTTT.

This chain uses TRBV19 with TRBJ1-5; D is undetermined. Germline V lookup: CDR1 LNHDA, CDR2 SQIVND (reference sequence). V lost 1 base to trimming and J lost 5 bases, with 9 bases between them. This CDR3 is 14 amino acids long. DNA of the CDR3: TGTGCCAGTAGTATAGTATCCCCTGATCAGCCCCAGCATTTT. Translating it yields CASSIVSPDQPQHF.

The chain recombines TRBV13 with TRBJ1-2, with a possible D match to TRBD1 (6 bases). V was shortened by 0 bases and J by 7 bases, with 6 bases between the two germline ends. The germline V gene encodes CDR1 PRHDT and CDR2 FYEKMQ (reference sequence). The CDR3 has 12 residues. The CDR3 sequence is CASSLGGGGYTF. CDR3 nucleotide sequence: TGTGCCAGCAGCTTAGGAGGGGGTGGCTACACCTTC.

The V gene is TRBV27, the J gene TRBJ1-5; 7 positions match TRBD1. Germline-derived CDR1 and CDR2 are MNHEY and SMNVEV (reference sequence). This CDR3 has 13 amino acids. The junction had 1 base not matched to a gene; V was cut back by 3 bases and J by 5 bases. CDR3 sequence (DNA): TGTGCCAGCAGTTTCCAGGGGGATCAGCCCCAGCATTTT. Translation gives CASSFQGDQPQHF.

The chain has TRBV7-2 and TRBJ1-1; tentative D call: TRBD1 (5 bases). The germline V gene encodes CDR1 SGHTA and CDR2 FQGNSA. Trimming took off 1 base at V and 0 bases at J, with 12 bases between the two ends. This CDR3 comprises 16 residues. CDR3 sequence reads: CASSLGAVTVNTEAFF. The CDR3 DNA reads TGTGCCAGCAGCTTAGGAGCTGTGACAGTGAACACTGAAGCTTTCTTT. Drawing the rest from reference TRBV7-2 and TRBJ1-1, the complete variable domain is GAGVSQSPSNKVTEKGKDVELRCDPISGHTALYWYRQSLGQGLEFLIYFQGNSAPDKSGLPSDRFSAERTGGSVSTLTIQRTQQEDSAVYLCASSLGAVTVNTEAFFGQGTRLTVV.

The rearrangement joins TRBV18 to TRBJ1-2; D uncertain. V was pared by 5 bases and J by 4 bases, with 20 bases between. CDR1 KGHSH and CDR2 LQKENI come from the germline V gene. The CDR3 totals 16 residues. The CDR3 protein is CASSNDQASIGYGYTF. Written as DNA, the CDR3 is TGTGCCAGCTCAAACGATCAGGCGAGCATCGGCTATGGCTACACCTTC.

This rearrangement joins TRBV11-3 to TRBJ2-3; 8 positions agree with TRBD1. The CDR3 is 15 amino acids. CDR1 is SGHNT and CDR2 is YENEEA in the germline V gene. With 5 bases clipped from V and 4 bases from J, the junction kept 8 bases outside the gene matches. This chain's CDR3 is CASSRRQGIADTQYF. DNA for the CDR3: TGTGCCAGCAGCCGTCGACAGGGGATCGCAGATACGCAGTATTTT. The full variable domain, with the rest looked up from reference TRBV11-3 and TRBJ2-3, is EAGVVQSPRYKIIEKKQPVAFWCNPISGHNTLYWYLQNLGQGPELLIRYENEEAVDDSQLPKDRFSAERLKGVDSTLKIQPAELGDSAVYLCASSRRQGIADTQYFGPGTRLTVL.

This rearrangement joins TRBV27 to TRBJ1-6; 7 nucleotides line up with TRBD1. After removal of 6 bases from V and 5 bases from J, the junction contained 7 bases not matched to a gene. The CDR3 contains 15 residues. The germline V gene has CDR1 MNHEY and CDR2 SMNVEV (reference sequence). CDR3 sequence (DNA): TGTGCCAGCAGAACCTATGGACAGGATAATTCACCCCTCCACTTT. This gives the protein CASRTYGQDNSPLHF.

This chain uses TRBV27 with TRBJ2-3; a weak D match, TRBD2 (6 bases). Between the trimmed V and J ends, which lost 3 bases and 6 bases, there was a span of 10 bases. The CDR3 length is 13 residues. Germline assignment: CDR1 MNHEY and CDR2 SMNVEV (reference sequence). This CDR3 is CASSFRRADTQYF. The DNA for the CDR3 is TGTGCCAGCAGTTTTAGGAGGGCGGATACGCAGTATTTT.

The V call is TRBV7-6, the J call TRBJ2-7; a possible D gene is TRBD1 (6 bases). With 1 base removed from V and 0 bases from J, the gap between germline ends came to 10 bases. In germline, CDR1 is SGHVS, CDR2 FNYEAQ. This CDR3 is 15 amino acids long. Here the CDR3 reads CASSLGGTSSYEQYF. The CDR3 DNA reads TGTGCCAGCAGCTTAGGAGGGACAAGCTCCTACGAGCAGTACTTC.

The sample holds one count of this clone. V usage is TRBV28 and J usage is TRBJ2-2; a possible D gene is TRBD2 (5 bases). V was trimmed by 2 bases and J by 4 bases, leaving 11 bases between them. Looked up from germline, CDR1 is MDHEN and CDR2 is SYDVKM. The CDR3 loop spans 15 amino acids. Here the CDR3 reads CASSLKRGITGELFF. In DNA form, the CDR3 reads TGTGCCAGCAGTTTAAAACGAGGGATCACCGGGGAGCTGTTTTTT.

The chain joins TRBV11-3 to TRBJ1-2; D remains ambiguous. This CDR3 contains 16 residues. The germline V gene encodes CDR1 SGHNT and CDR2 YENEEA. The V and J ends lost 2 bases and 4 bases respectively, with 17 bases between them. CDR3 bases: TGTGCCAGCAGCTTATCTTCGTGGGAGTCAGGCTATGGCTACACCTTC. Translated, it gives CASSLSSWESGYGYTF.

The CDR3 protein is CASSLYGRVDNSPLHF. The CDR3 region has the DNA TGTGCCAGCAGCCTATACGGGAGGGTGGATAATTCACCCCTCCACTTT. This rearrangement joins TRBV11-2 to TRBJ1-6; no definite D call. CDR1 and CDR2 from the germline V gene are SGHAT and FQNNGV. CDR3 length equals 16 residues. Trimming shortened V by 5 bases and J by 5 bases, and 16 bases separated the two germline ends. Looking up the rest from reference TRBV11-2 and TRBJ1-6 gives the full variable domain: EAGVAQSPRYKIIEKRQSVAFWCNPISGHATLYWYQQILGQGPKLLIQFQNNGVVDDSQLPKDRFSAERLKGVDSTLKIQPAKLEDSAVYLCASSLYGRVDNSPLHFGNGTRLTVT.

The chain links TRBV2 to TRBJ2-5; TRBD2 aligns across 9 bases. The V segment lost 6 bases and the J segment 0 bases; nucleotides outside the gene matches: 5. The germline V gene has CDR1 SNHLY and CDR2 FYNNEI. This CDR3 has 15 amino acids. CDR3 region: CASRAGLANQETQYF. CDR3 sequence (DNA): TGTGCCAGCAGAGCGGGACTAGCAAACCAAGAGACCCAGTACTTC.